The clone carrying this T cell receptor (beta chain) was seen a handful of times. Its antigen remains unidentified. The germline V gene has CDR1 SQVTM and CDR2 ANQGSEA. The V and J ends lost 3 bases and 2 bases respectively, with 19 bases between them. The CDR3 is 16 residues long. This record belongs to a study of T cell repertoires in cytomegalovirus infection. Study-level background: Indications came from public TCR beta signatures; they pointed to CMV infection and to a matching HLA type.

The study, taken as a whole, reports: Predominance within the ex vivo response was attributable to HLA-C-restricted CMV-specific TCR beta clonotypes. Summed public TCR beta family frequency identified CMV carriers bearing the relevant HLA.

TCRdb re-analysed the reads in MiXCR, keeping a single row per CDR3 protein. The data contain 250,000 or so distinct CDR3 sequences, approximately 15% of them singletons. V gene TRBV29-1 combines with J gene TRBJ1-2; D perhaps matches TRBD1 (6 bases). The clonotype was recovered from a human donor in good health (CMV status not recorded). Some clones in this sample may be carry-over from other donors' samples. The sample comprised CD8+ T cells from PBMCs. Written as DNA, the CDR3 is TGCAGCGTTGATGGAGAGTTGACAGGCGCAAACTATGGCTACACCTTC. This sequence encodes CSVDGELTGANYGYTF.